These 5 T cell receptor beta chains originate from one sample sequenced in a study of blood T cell repertoires in COVID-19. Repertoires were generated with immunoSEQ multiplex PCR, while TCRdb's copy carries only in-frame clones and drops some. The sample lists about 73,000 clones; 70% to 85% were seen once. Input material: peripheral blood. The origin of the receptors is a woman aged 55-70 years with acute or convalescent COVID-19.

This chain joins TRBV7-9 and TRBJ1-1; D perhaps matches TRBD1 (5 bases). The V gene lost 2 bases and the J gene lost 6 bases, with 10 bases spanning the gap. This CDR3 is 13 amino acids long. CDR1 is SEHNR, CDR2 FQNEAQ, per germline (reference sequence). CDR3 bases: TGTGCCAGCAGCTTATACTTAGGGGCTGAAGCTTTCTTT. It is translated as CASSLYLGAEAFF.

The J gene is TRBJ2-2, the V gene TRBV5-1; 13 bases map to TRBD2. The V gene's germline CDR1 is SGHRS and CDR2 YFSETQ. V was clipped by 4 bases and J by 0 bases; unmatched bases: 6. This CDR3 has 18 residues. The CDR3 here is CASSRIGLAGANTGELFF. In nucleotides, the CDR3 is TGCGCCAGCAGCCGAATCGGACTAGCGGGGGCGAACACCGGGGAGCTGTTTTTT.

V is TRBV3-1 (or the pseudogene TRBV3-2) and J is TRBJ1-2; D is perhaps TRBD1 (6 bases). Looked up from germline, CDR1 is LGHDT and CDR2 is YNNKEL (reference sequence). The CDR3 length is 14 residues. With 4 bases removed from V and 4 bases from J, the gap between germline ends came to 13 bases. In DNA form, the CDR3 reads TGTGCCAGCAGCCCGTGGGACAAGGGCTATGGCTACACCTTC. Residues: CASSPWDKGYGYTF.

The V call is TRBV12-3 or TRBV12-4, the J call TRBJ1-2; tentative D call: TRBD1 (5 bases). V was pared by 6 bases and J by 7 bases, with 15 bases between. The CDR3 consists of 13 residues. The CDR3 protein is CASSRSQGVGYTF. CDR3 sequence (DNA): TGTGCCAGCAGCAGGAGCCAGGGCGTTGGCTACACCTTC.

This chain connects TRBV7-6 to TRBJ2-5; TRBD1 aligns across 9 bases. V shed 5 bases and J 5 bases; nucleotides not matched to a gene: 9. This CDR3 comprises 15 residues. Germline values: CDR1 SGHVS, CDR2 FNYEAQ. The CDR3 loop is CASSIPGQGYETQYF. The CDR3 region has the DNA TGTGCCAGCAGCATCCCGGGACAGGGCTATGAGACCCAGTACTTC.